A single sample gave rise to the 16 T cell receptor beta chains below, sequenced in a study of T cells in Graves' hyperthyroidism and ophthalmopathy. Researchers amplified the TCR beta CDR3 regions from RNA transcripts. During a first-round RT-PCR of the TCR CDR3, the HTBI primer set was used. TCRdb fed the multiplex PCR reads into MiXCR, producing one record per CDR3 protein. The sample yields about 350,000 distinct CDR3 sequences, 15% seen once. The source material was blood. The receptors were sampled from an older woman with Graves' ophthalmopathy.

Ten or more counts support this clonotype. This chain connects TRBV11-3 to TRBJ2-3; TRBD2 is a possible D gene (6 bases). The CDR3 has 13 residues. Germline values: CDR1 SGHNT, CDR2 YENEEA. With 6 bases removed from V and 2 bases from J, the gap between germline ends came to 9 bases. The DNA for the CDR3 is TGTGCCAGCAGTGGAGGGACCACAGATACGCAGTATTTT. Its translation is CASSGGTTDTQYF. The variable domain in full, completed from reference TRBV11-3 and TRBJ2-3, reads EAGVVQSPRYKIIEKKQPVAFWCNPISGHNTLYWYLQNLGQGPELLIRYENEEAVDDSQLPKDRFSAERLKGVDSTLKIQPAELGDSAVYLCASSGGTTDTQYFGPGTRLTVL.

This clonotype was counted ten times or more. This rearrangement joins TRBV7-9 to TRBJ2-3; D unresolved. This CDR3 contains 13 residues. V was cut by 3 bases and J by 9 bases, with 13 bases left in between. Looked up from germline, CDR1 is SEHNR and CDR2 is FQNEAQ (reference sequence). Here the CDR3 reads CASSLDGPGTQYF. The CDR3 DNA reads TGTGCCAGCAGCTTGGACGGCCCCGGGACGCAGTATTTT.

This clonotype was observed at least ten times. The chain uses TRBV2 and TRBJ1-1; D unresolved. The CDR3 contains 11 residues. V was cut by 4 bases and J by 5 bases, with 5 bases left in between. Germline-derived CDR1 and CDR2 are SNHLY and FYNNEI. The CDR3 loop is CASSATTEAFF. For the CDR3, the DNA is TGTGCCAGCAGTGCGACAACTGAAGCTTTCTTT. Full variable domain (rest looked up from reference TRBV2 and TRBJ1-1): EPEVTQTPSHQVTQMGQEVILRCVPISNHLYFYWYRQILGQKVEFLVSFYNNEISEKSEIFDDQFSVERPDGSNFTLKIRSTKLEDSAMYFCASSATTEAFFGQGTRLTVV.

This clonotype was seen more than once but under ten times. V is TRBV12-3 or TRBV12-4 and J is TRBJ2-7; tentatively, D is TRBD2 (6 bases). This CDR3 spans 14 amino acids. V was shortened by 6 bases and J by 0 bases, with 12 bases between the two germline ends. CDR3 sequence: CASSLRDFSYEQYF. CDR3 DNA sequence: TGTGCCAGCAGCCTACGGGACTTCTCCTACGAGCAGTACTTC.

This clonotype was seen at least ten times. This CDR3 is CSATSPGGTESRGYEQYF. In DNA, the CDR3 is TGCAGTGCTACTTCGCCGGGAGGGACTGAGAGCCGCGGCTACGAGCAGTACTTC. The rearrangement joins TRBV20-1 to TRBJ2-7; TRBD2 matches 8 bases. The germline V gene has CDR1 DFQATT and CDR2 SNEGSKA (reference sequence). The CDR3 sequence is 18 residues long. The V and J ends lost 4 bases and 3 bases, in that order; junction bases with no gene match: 20.

The sample holds many counts of this clonotype. The J gene is TRBJ2-5, the V gene TRBV7-2, with D perhaps TRBD1 (6 bases). The ends were cut back, 5 bases at V and 1 base at J, with 8 bases in the middle. Germline lookup yields CDR1 SGHTA and CDR2 FQGNSA. This CDR3 contains 13 residues. The CDR3 DNA is TGTGCCAGCAGCCGGACAGTCCAAGAGACCCAGTACTTC. Amino acids: CASSRTVQETQYF.

The J gene is TRBJ2-2, the V gene TRBV6-5, with 7 bases fitting TRBD1. The germline V gene encodes CDR1 MNHEY and CDR2 SVGAGI. The CDR3 is made up of 15 amino acids. The J segment lost 8 bases and the V segment lost 2 bases, leaving 8 bases of the junction unmatched. The CDR3 nucleotides read TGTGCCAGCAGTTACCCGACAGGGAACGCGGGGGAGCTGTTTTTT. Protein product: CASSYPTGNAGELFF.

This clonotype was counted ten times or more. The V gene is TRBV2, the J gene TRBJ2-1; D tentatively fits TRBD1 or TRBD2 (5 bases each). V lost 6 bases to trimming and J lost 0 bases, with 15 bases between them. CDR1 is SNHLY and CDR2 is FYNNEI in the germline V gene. The CDR3 runs 16 residues. The CDR3 nucleotides are TGTGCCAGCAGGGGACCGAGAGGTAGCTCCTACAATGAGCAGTTCTTC. This translates into CASRGPRGSSYNEQFF.

This clonotype showed up many times. The V gene is TRBV19, the J gene TRBJ1-5, with D possibly being TRBD1 (5 bases). Germline V lookup: CDR1 LNHDA, CDR2 SQIVND (reference sequence). The CDR3 runs to 13 residues. Trimming took 6 bases from V and 6 from J, leaving 12 bases between them. For the CDR3, the DNA is TGTGCCAGTAGGTCAGGGTATGGTCAGCCCCAGCATTTT. Encoded protein: CASRSGYGQPQHF.

This clonotype was observed many times. The chain links TRBV12-3 or TRBV12-4 to TRBJ1-4; a possible D gene is TRBD1 (5 bases). The CDR3 contains 13 residues. V gave up 6 bases and J gave up 7 bases, with 12 bases separating them. CDR3 region: CASSRTRGEKLFF. DNA of the CDR3: TGTGCCAGCAGCCGCACGAGGGGTGAAAAACTGTTTTTT.

This clonotype has a count of ten or more. The gene calls are TRBV2 and TRBJ2-7, with 9 positions matching TRBD1. The junction had 5 bases not matched to a gene; V was cut back by 7 bases and J by 1 base. Per the germline V gene, CDR1 is SNHLY and CDR2 is FYNNEI. CDR3 length: 14 residues. The CDR3 loop reads CASTTGTGSYEQYF. DNA of the CDR3: TGTGCCAGCACCACCGGGACAGGGTCCTACGAGCAGTACTTC. Full variable domain (remainder filled in from reference TRBV2 and TRBJ2-7): EPEVTQTPSHQVTQMGQEVILRCVPISNHLYFYWYRQILGQKVEFLVSFYNNEISEKSEIFDDQFSVERPDGSNFTLKIRSTKLEDSAMYFCASTTGTGSYEQYFGPGTRLTVT.

In this sample, this clonotype turned up many times. This rearrangement joins TRBV7-9 to TRBJ2-7, with D possibly being TRBD1 (5 bases). Germline-derived CDR1 and CDR2 are SEHNR and FQNEAQ (reference sequence). The length of the CDR3 is 16 residues. The V end lost 1 base, the J end lost 3 bases, and 16 bases lay between the germline ends. CDR3 coding DNA: TGTGCCAGCAGCTTAGGGGGAACGACAGCCTACTACGAGCAGTACTTC. Translation gives CASSLGGTTAYYEQYF.

This clonotype has only a few counts. This chain joins TRBV18 and TRBJ2-2, with no clear D. Germline V gene lookup returns CDR1 KGHSH and CDR2 LQKENI. Between the trimmed V and J ends, which lost 2 bases and 4 bases, there was a span of 8 bases. CDR3 length equals 14 residues. The CDR3 region is CASSPGSGTGELFF. The CDR3 DNA sequence: TGTGCCAGCTCACCAGGGTCGGGCACCGGGGAGCTGTTTTTT. Full variable domain (remainder filled in from reference TRBV18 and TRBJ2-2): NAGVMQNPRHLVRRRGQEARLRCSPMKGHSHVYWYRQLPEEGLKFMVYLQKENIIDESGMPKERFSAEFPKEGPSILRIQQVVRGDSAAYFCASSPGSGTGELFFGEGSRLTVL.

This clonotype was observed many times. This chain connects TRBV11-3 to TRBJ2-1; D perhaps matches TRBD2 (5 bases). The CDR3 consists of 15 residues. Trimming took 5 bases from V and 8 from J, leaving 19 bases between them. Germline V lookup: CDR1 SGHNT, CDR2 YENEEA. In DNA form, the CDR3 reads TGTGCCAGCAGCCTATACGACTCCCCGAGGGATGAGCAGTTCTTC. This translates into CASSLYDSPRDEQFF. Complete variable domain (other parts from reference TRBV11-3 and TRBJ2-1): EAGVVQSPRYKIIEKKQPVAFWCNPISGHNTLYWYLQNLGQGPELLIRYENEEAVDDSQLPKDRFSAERLKGVDSTLKIQPAELGDSAVYLCASSLYDSPRDEQFFGPGTRLTVL.

Note on this clonotype: This may be a read error: a much more frequent sequence differs by one nucleotide. CDR3 protein: CAGGLVMSGELFF. In DNA form, the CDR3 reads TGCGCCGGTGGACTAGTGATGTCCGGGGAGCTGTTTTTT. The V call is TRBV5-1, the J call TRBJ2-2, with 7 bases aligning to TRBD2. The germline CDR1 and CDR2 sequences are SGHRS and YFSETQ. The CDR3 sequence is 13 residues long. V lost 10 bases, J lost 6 bases, and 9 bases stayed unmatched.

This chain connects TRBV5-1 to TRBJ1-2; D ambiguous. In germline, CDR1 is SGHRS, CDR2 YFSETQ. This CDR3 region has 15 residues. V lost 4 bases, J lost 2 bases, and 15 bases lay in between. In DNA form, the CDR3 reads TGCGCCAGCAGCCCGCAGACCTCCCCCAACTATGGCTACACCTTC. This codes for CASSPQTSPNYGYTF. Looking up the rest from reference TRBV5-1 and TRBJ1-2 gives the full variable domain: KAGVTQTPRYLIKTRGQQVTLSCSPISGHRSVSWYQQTPGQGLQFLFEYFSETQRNKGNFPGRFSGRQFSNSRSEMNVSTLELGDSALYLCASSPQTSPNYGYTFGSGTRLTVV.